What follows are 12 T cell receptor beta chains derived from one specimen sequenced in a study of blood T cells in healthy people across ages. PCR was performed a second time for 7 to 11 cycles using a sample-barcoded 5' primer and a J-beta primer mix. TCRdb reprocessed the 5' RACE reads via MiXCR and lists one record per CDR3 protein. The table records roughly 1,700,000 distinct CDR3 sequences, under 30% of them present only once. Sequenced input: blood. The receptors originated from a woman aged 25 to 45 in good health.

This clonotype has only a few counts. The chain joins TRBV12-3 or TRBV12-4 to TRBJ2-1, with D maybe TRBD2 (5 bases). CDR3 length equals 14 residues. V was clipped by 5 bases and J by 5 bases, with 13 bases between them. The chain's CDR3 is CASSPPRGNNEQFF. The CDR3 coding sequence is TGTGCCAGCAGTCCGCCCCGGGGAAACAATGAGCAGTTCTTC.

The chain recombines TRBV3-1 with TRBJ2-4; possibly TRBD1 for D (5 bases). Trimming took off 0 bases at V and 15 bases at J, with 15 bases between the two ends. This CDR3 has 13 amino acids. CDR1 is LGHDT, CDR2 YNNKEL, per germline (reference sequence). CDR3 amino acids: CASSQDRDRPTYF. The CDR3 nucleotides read TGTGCCAGCAGCCAAGACCGCGACAGACCTACGTACTTC. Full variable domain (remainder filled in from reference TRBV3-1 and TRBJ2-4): DTAVSQTPKYLVTQMGNDKSIKCEQNLGHDTMYWYKQDSKKFLKIMFSYNNKELIINETVPNRFSPKSPDKAHLNLHINSLELGDSAVYFCASSQDRDRPTYFGAGTRLSVL.

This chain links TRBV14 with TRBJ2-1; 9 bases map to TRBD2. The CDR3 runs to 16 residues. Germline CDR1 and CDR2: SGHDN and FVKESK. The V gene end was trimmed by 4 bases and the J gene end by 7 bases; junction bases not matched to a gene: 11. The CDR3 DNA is TGTGCCAGCAGCCCGGAGACTAGCGGTCAGTCTAATGAGCAGTTCTTC. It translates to CASSPETSGQSNEQFF.

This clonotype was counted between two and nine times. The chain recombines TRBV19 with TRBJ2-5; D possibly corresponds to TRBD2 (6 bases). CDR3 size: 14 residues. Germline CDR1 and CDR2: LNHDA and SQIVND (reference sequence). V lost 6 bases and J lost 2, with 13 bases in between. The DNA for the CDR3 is TGTGCCAGTAGCGCGGGACCAGCTCAAGAGACCCAGTACTTC. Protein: CASSAGPAQETQYF.

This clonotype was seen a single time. CDR3 bases: TGTGCCAGCAGTCCCAGCGGGGAGCCCTACAATGAGCAGTTCTTC. This codes for CASSPSGEPYNEQFF. This rearrangement joins TRBV28 to TRBJ2-1, with TRBD2 matching over 7 bases. CDR3 length: 15 amino acids. Germline V gives CDR1 MDHEN, CDR2 SYDVKM. Trimming cost V 5 bases and J 2 bases; bases outside gene matches: 6.

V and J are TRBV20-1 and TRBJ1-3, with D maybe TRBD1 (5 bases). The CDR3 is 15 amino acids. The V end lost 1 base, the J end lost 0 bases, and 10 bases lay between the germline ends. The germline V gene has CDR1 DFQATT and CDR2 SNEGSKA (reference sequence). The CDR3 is CSARVGGHSGNTIYF. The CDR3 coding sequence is TGCAGTGCTAGAGTGGGGGGTCACTCTGGAAACACCATATATTTT.

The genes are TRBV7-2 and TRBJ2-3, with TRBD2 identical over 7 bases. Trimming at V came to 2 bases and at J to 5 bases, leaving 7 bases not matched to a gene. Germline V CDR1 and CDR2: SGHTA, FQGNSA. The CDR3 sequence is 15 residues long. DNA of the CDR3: TGTGCCAGCAGCTTAAGCGGACTAGATGGAGATACGCAGTATTTT. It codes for CASSLSGLDGDTQYF.

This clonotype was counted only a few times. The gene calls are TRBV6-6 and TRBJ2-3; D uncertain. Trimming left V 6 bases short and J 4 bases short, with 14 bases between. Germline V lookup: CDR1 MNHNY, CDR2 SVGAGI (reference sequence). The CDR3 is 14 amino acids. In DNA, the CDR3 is TGTGCCAGCAGAAACCGCCCCGTCCCAGATACGCAGTATTTT. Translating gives CASRNRPVPDTQYF.

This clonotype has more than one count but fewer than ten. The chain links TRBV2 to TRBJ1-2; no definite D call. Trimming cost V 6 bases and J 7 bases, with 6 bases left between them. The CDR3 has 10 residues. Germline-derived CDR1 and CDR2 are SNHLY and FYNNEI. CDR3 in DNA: TGTGCCAGCAGGATCATTGGCTACACCTTC. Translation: CASRIIGYTF.

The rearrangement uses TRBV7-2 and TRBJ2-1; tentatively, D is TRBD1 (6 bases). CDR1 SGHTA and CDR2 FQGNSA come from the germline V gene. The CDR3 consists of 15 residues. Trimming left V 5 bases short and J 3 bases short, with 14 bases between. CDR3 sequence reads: CASSANRAVYNEQFF. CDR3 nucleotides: TGTGCCAGCAGCGCGAACAGGGCGGTCTACAATGAGCAGTTCTTC.

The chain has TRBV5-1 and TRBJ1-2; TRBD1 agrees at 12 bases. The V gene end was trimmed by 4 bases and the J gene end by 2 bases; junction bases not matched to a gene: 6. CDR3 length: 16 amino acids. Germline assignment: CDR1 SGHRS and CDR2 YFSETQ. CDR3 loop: CASSPGQGAQNYGYTF. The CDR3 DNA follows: TGCGCCAGCAGCCCGGGACAGGGGGCGCAGAACTATGGCTACACCTTC.

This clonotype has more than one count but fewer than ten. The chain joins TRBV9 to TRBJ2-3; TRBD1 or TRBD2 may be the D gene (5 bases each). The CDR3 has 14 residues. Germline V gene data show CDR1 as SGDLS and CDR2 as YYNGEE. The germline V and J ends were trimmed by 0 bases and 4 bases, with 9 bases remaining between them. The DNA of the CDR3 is TGTGCCAGCAGCGTAGGTCGAGGGGCAGATACGCAGTATTTT. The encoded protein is CASSVGRGADTQYF.